These 9 T cell receptor beta chains were all obtained from the same sample, sequenced in a study of radiotherapy plus CTLA-4 blockade in lung cancer. Assay used: immunoSEQ multiplex PCR; TCRdb lists only in-frame clones, some missing. The sample lists over 12,000 clones, 87% seen once, with 13% to 15% in the top ten. The source material was peripheral blood, sampled from a patient treated with radiotherapy plus ipilimumab. The receptor set was obtained from a human donor with non-small cell lung cancer that progressed on radiotherapy plus ipilimumab. Some clones in this sample may be carry-over from other donors' samples.

J is TRBJ2-7 and V is TRBV6-1; TRBD1 matches at 7 bases. Germline V gene data show CDR1 as MNHNS and CDR2 as SASEGT. With 8 bases clipped from V and 0 bases from J, the junction kept 7 bases outside the gene matches. The CDR3 has 14 residues. Written as DNA, the CDR3 is TGTGCCAGCTATCTGTCAGGGGGCTCCTACGAGCAGTACTTC. This encodes CASYLSGGSYEQYF.

This chain joins TRBV10-1 and TRBJ1-2; TRBD1 is a possible D gene (5 bases). V shed 1 base and J shed 4 bases, with 13 bases lying between them. The CDR3 sequence is 15 residues long. Germline V CDR1 and CDR2: WNHNN, SYGVQD (reference sequence). The CDR3 nucleotides read TGCGCCAGCAGTGAGTTACCAGGGTCCCCCTATGGCTACACCTTC. Translation: CASSELPGSPYGYTF.

This clone came up once. The V and J genes are TRBV10-3 and TRBJ1-1, with unresolved D. The CDR3 length is 13 residues. V was cut by 6 bases and J by 3 bases, with 11 bases left in between. The germline CDR1 and CDR2 sequences are ENHRY and SYGVKD. The CDR3 DNA is TGTGCCATCAGGGAAGCCGCGGACACTGAAGCTTTCTTT. This encodes CAIREAADTEAFF.

About this clone: This CDR3 is also generated by other DNA sequences in the sample. The chain links TRBV7-2 to TRBJ2-5; D gene uncertain. The germline CDR1 and CDR2 sequences are SGHTA and FQGNSA. The CDR3 covers 12 residues. V was trimmed by 3 bases and J by 3 bases, leaving 5 bases between them. CDR3 DNA sequence: TGTGCCAGCAGCTTCTATAAAGAGACCCAGTACTTC. It codes for CASSFYKETQYF.

The chain combines TRBV5-6 with TRBJ2-7; TRBD1 matches 8 bases. CDR3 size: 13 residues. After removal of 7 bases from V and 5 bases from J, the junction contained 8 bases not matched to a gene. Looked up from germline, CDR1 is SGHDT and CDR2 is YYEEEE. CDR3 sequence: CASGLLGQDEQYF. CDR3 nucleotides: TGTGCCAGCGGCCTATTGGGACAGGACGAGCAGTACTTC.

The genes are TRBV9 and TRBJ1-2; 7 positions agree with TRBD1. J gave up 7 bases and V 4 bases, and 13 bases lay outside the gene matches. The germline CDR1 and CDR2 sequences are SGDLS and YYNGEE. This CDR3 spans 15 amino acids. Here the CDR3 reads CASSTRITGDSGYTF. The CDR3, as DNA: TGTGCCAGCAGCACCCGGATAACAGGGGATAGTGGCTACACCTTC.

V is TRBV18 and J is TRBJ2-3; 14 bases are shared with TRBD2. This CDR3 is built from 17 residues. The germline V gene has CDR1 KGHSH and CDR2 LQKENI. The V and J ends lost 3 bases and 4 bases, in that order; junction bases with no gene match: 6. This chain's CDR3 is CASSPGTSGSGADTQYF. The CDR3 DNA reads as TGTGCCAGCTCACCGGGGACTAGCGGGAGTGGCGCAGATACGCAGTATTTT.

This chain uses TRBV2 with TRBJ1-5; TRBD1 might be the D (6 bases). The CDR3 covers 13 residues. V was pared by 7 bases and J by 7 bases, with 14 bases between. The germline gives CDR1 SNHLY, CDR2 FYNNEI. The CDR3: CASTRGQEQPQHF. The CDR3 region has the DNA TGTGCCAGCACCAGGGGCCAGGAGCAGCCCCAGCATTTT.

The chain links TRBV6-5 to TRBJ1-5; weak D call: TRBD1 (6 bases). In germline, CDR1 is MNHEY, CDR2 SVGAGI. V dropped 4 bases and J dropped 7 bases, with 17 bases sitting between them. CDR3 length: 15 residues. The CDR3 loop reads CASSSLGAVNQPQHF. DNA of the CDR3: TGTGCCAGCAGTTCACTGGGGGCGGTGAACCAGCCCCAGCATTTT.